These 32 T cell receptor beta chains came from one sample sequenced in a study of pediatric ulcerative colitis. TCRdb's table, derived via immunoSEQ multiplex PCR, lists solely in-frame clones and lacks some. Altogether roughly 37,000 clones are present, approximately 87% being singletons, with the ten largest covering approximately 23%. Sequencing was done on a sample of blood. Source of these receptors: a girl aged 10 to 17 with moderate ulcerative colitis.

This chain's CDR3 is CASSFIQGYEQYF. In nucleotides, the CDR3 is TGTGCCAGCAGTTTCATACAGGGCTACGAGCAGTACTTC. J is TRBJ2-7 and V is TRBV27; TRBD1 might be the D (6 bases). The CDR3 consists of 13 residues. Germline assignment: CDR1 MNHEY and CDR2 SMNVEV (reference sequence). V gave up 3 bases and J gave up 3 bases, with 9 bases separating them.

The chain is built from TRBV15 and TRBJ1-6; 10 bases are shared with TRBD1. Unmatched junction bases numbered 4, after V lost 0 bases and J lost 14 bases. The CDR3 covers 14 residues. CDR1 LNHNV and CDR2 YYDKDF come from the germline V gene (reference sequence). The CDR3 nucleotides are TGTGCCACCAGCAGAGATCCCGGGACAGGGGCCCTCCACTTT. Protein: CATSRDPGTGALHF. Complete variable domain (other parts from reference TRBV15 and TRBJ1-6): DAMVIQNPRYQVTQFGKPVTLSCSQTLNHNVMYWYQQKSSQAPKLLFHYYDKDFNNEADTPDNFQSRRPNTSFCFLDIRSPGLGDTAMYLCATSRDPGTGALHFGNGTRLTVT.

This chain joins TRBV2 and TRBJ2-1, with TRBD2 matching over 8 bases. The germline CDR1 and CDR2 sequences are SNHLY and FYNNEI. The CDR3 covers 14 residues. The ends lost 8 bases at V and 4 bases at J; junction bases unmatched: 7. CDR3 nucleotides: TGTGCCAGCTCAACTAGCGGACCTTACAATGAGCAGTTCTTC. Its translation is CASSTSGPYNEQFF.

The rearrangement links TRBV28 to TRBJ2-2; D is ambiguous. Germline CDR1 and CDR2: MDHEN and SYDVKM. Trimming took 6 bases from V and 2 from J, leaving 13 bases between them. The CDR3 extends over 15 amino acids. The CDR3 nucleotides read TGTGCCAGCAGCCGAGGTACCGTCAACACCGGGGAGCTGTTTTTT. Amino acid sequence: CASSRGTVNTGELFF.

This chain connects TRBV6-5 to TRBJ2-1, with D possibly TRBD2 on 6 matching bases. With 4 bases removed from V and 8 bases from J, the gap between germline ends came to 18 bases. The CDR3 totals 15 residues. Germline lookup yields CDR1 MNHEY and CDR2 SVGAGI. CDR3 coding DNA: TGTGCCAGCAGTTCCTTCCGGGAGTATATGGATGAGCAGTTCTTC. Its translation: CASSSFREYMDEQFF.

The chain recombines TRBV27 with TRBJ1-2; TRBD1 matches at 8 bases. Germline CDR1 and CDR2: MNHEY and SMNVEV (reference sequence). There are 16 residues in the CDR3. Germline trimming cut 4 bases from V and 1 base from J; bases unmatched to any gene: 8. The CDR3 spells CASSSGTGGFNYGYTF. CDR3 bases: TGTGCCAGCAGTTCCGGGACAGGAGGATTTAACTATGGCTACACCTTC.

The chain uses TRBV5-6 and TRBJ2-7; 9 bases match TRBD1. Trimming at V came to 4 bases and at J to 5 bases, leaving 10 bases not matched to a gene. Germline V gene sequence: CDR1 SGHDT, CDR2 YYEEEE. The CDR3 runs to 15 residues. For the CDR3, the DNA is TGTGCCAGCAGCATAACCGGGACAGGGACCGACGAGCAGTACTTC. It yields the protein CASSITGTGTDEQYF. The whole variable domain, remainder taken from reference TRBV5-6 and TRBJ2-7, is DAGVTQSPTHLIKTRGQQVTLRCSPKSGHDTVSWYQQALGQGPQFIFQYYEEEERQRGNFPDRFSGHQFPNYSSELNVNALLLGDSALYLCASSITGTGTDEQYFGPGTRLTVT.

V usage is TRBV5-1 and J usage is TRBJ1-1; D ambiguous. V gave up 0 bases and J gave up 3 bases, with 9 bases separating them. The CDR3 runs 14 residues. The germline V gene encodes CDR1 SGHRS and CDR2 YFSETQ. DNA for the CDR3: TGCGCCAGCAGCTTGGGAGGGCGGGACACTGAAGCTTTCTTT. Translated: CASSLGGRDTEAFF.

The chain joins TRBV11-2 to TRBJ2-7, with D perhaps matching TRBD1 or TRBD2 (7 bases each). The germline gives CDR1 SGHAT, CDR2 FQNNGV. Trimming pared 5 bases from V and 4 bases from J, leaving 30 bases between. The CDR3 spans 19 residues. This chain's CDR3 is CASSTNWEGTDAKQYEQYF. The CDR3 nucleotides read TGTGCCAGCAGCACCAATTGGGAGGGGACAGATGCTAAACAGTACGAGCAGTACTTC. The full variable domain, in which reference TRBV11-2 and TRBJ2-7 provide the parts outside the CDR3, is EAGVAQSPRYKIIEKRQSVAFWCNPISGHATLYWYQQILGQGPKLLIQFQNNGVVDDSQLPKDRFSAERLKGVDSTLKIQPAKLEDSAVYLCASSTNWEGTDAKQYEQYFGPGTRLTVT.

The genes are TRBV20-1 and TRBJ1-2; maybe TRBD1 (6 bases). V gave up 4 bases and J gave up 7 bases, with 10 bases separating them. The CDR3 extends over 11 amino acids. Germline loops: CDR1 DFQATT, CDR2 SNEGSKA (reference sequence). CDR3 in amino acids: CSATGVGGYTF. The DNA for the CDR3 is TGCAGTGCTACAGGGGTAGGTGGCTACACCTTC.

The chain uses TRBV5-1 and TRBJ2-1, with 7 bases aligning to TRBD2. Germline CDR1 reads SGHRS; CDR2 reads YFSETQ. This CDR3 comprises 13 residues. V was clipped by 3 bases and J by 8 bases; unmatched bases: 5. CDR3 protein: CASSSWTRHEQFF. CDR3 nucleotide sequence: TGCGCCAGCAGCTCCTGGACTAGACATGAGCAGTTCTTC. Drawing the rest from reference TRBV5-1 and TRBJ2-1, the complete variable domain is KAGVTQTPRYLIKTRGQQVTLSCSPISGHRSVSWYQQTPGQGLQFLFEYFSETQRNKGNFPGRFSGRQFSNSRSEMNVSTLELGDSALYLCASSSWTRHEQFFGPGTRLTVL.

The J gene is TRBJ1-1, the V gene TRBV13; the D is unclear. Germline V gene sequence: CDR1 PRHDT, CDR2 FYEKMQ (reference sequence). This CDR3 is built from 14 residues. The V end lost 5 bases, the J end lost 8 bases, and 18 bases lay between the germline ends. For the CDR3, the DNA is TGTGCCAGCAGCCGAACACTCCCCCTCGCGGAAGCTTTCTTT. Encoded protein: CASSRTLPLAEAFF.

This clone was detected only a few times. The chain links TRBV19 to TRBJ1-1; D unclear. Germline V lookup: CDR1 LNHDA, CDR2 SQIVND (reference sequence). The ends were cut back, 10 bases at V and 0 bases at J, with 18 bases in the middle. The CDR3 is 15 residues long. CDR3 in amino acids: CATSNDRILNTEAFF. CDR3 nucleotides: TGTGCCACGTCCAATGATCGAATCTTGAACACTGAAGCTTTCTTT. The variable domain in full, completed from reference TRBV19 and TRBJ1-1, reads DGGITQSPKYLFRKEGQNVTLSCEQNLNHDAMYWYRQDPGQGLRLIYYSQIVNDFQKGDIAEGYSVSREKKESFPLTVTSAQKNPTAFYLCATSNDRILNTEAFFGQGTRLTVV.

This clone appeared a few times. The CDR3 DNA follows: TGTGCCAGCAGCCCTTACCCCGACTCTAGCGGGAGGGCCACAGATACGCAGTATTTT. Protein sequence: CASSPYPDSSGRATDTQYF. J is TRBJ2-3 and V is TRBV28, with TRBD2 identical over 12 bases. There are 19 residues in the CDR3. Germline V gene lookup returns CDR1 MDHEN and CDR2 SYDVKM. The trim removed 6 bases at V and 2 bases at J, leaving 15 bases unmatched.

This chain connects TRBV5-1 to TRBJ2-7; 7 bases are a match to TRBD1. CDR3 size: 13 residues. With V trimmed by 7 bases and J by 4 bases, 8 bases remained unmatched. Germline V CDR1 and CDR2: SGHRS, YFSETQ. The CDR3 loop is CASSGTDSYEQYF. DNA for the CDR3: TGCGCCAGCTCCGGGACAGATTCTTACGAGCAGTACTTC.

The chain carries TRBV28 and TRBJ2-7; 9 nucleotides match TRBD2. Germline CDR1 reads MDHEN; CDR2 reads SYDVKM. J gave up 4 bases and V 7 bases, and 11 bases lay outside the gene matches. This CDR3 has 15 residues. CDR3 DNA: TGTGCCAGCACCCGGGTGGCTAGCGGGATTTACGAGCAGTACTTC. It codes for CASTRVASGIYEQYF. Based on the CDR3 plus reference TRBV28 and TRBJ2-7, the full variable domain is DVKVTQSSRYLVKRTGEKVFLECVQDMDHENMFWYRQDPGLGLRLIYFSYDVKMKEKGDIPEGYSVSREKKERFSLILESASTNQTSMYLCASTRVASGIYEQYFGPGTRLTVT.

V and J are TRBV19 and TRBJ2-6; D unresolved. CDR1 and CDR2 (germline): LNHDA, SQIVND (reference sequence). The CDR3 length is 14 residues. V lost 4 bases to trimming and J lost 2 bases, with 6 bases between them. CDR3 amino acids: CASSTTAGANVLTF. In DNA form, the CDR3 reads TGTGCCAGTAGTACTACGGCTGGGGCCAACGTCCTGACTTTC.

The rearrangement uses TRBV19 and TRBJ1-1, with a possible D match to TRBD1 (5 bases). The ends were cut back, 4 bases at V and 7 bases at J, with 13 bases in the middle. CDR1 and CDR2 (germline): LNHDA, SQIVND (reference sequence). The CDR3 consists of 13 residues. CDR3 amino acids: CASSTPEQGEAFF. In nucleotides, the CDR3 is TGTGCCAGTAGTACACCTGAGCAGGGTGAAGCTTTCTTT.

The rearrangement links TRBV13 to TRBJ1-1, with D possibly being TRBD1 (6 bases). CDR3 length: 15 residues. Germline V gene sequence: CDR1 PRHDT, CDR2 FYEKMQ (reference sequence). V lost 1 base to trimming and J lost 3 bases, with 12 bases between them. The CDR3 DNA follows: TGTGCCAGCAGCTTAGAAGGGGGGCCCGACACTGAAGCTTTCTTT. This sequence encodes CASSLEGGPDTEAFF.

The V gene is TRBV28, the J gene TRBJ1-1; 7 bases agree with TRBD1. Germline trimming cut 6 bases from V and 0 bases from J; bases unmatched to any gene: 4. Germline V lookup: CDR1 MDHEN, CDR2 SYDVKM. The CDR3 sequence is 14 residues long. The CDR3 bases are TGTGCCAGCAGGCGACAGGGTTTGAACACTGAAGCTTTCTTT. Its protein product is CASRRQGLNTEAFF.

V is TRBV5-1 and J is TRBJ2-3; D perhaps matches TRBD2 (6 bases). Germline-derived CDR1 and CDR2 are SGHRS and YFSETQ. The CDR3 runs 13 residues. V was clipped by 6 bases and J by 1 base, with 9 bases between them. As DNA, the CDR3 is TGCGCCAGCAAATGGAGGGGCACAGATACGCAGTATTTT. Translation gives CASKWRGTDTQYF.

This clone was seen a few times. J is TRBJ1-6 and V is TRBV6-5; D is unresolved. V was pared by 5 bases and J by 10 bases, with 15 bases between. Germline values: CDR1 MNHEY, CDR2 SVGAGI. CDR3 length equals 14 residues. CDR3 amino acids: CASSEFSRGSPLHF. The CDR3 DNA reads TGTGCCAGCAGTGAGTTTTCCCGCGGGTCACCCCTCCACTTT.

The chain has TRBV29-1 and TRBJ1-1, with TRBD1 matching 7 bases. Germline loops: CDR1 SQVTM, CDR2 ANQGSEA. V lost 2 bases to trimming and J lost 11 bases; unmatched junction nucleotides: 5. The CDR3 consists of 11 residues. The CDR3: CSVERDRNAFF. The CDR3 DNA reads TGCAGCGTTGAACGGGACAGAAACGCTTTCTTT.

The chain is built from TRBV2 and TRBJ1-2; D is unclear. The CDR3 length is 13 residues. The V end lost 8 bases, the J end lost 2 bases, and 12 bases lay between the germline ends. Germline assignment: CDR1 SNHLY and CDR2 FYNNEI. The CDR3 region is CASSPDVNYGYTF. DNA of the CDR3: TGTGCCAGCTCACCCGACGTAAACTATGGCTACACCTTC.

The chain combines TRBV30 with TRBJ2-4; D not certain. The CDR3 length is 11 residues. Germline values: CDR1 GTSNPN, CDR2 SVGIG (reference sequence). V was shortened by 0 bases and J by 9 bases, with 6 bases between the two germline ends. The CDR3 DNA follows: TGTGCCTGGAGTGTAACTGGCATTCAGTACTTC. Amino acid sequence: CAWSVTGIQYF.

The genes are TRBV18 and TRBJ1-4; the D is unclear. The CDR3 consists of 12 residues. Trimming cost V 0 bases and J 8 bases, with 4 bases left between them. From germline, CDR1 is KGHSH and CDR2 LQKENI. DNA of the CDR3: TGTGCCAGCTCACCACCAAACGAAAAACTGTTTTTT. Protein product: CASSPPNEKLFF.

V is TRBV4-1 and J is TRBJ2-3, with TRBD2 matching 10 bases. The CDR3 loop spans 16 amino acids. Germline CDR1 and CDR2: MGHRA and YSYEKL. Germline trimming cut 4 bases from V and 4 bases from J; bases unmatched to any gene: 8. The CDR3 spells CASSRVLAGRPDTQYF. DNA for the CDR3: TGCGCCAGCAGCCGCGTACTAGCGGGAAGGCCAGATACGCAGTATTTT.

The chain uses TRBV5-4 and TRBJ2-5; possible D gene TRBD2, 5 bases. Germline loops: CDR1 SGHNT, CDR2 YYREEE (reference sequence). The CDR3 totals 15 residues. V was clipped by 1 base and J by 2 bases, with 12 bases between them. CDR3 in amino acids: CASSLSAGVQETQYF. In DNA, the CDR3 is TGTGCCAGCAGCTTGAGTGCCGGGGTTCAAGAGACCCAGTACTTC.

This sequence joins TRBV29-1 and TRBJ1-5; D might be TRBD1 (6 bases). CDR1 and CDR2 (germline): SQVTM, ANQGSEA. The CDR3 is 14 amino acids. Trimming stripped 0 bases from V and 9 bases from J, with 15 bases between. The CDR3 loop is CSVEETGPNGPQHF. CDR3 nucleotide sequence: TGCAGCGTTGAAGAAACAGGGCCAAACGGGCCCCAGCATTTT. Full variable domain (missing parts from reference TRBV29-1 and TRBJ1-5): SAVISQKPSRDICQRGTSLTIQCQVDSQVTMMFWYRQQPGQSLTLIATANQGSEATYESGFVIDKFPISRPNLTFSTLTVSNMSPEDSSIYLCSVEETGPNGPQHFGDGTRLSIL.

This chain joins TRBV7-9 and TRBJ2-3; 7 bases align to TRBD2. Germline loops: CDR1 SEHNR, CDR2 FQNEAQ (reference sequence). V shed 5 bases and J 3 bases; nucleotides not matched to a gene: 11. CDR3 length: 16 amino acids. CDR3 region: CASSTRTGLSTDTQYF. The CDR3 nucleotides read TGTGCCAGCAGCACCCGAACGGGACTATCAACAGATACGCAGTATTTT.

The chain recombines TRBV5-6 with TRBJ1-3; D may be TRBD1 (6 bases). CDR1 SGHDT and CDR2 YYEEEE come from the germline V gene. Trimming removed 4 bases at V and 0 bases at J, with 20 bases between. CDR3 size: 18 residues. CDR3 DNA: TGTGCCAGCAGCCTTTTCGACAGGCAGTTTCCCTCTGGAAACACCATATATTTT. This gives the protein CASSLFDRQFPSGNTIYF.

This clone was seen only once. The CDR3 is CASSRSDRNEQFF. DNA of the CDR3: TGTGCCAGCAGCCGATCGGACAGGAATGAGCAGTTCTTC. This rearrangement joins TRBV4-2 to TRBJ2-1; 7 positions agree with TRBD1. This CDR3 is 13 amino acids long. CDR1 is LGHNA, CDR2 YNFKEQ, per germline. V gave up 4 bases and J gave up 7 bases; unmatched junction bases: 4.